Presented here are 27 T cell receptor beta chains from one specimen sequenced in a study of blood T cell repertoires in COVID-19. Using immunoSEQ multiplex PCR, the repertoire was profiled, and TCRdb retains in-frame clones only, with some absent. The table lists tens of thousands of clones, approximately 84% of them singletons. Material for sequencing was peripheral blood. The receptor set was obtained from a man aged 45-65 years with active or convalescent COVID-19.

In this sample, this clone turned up once. This chain links TRBV4-1 with TRBJ2-3, with 12 bases fitting TRBD2. Germline lookup yields CDR1 MGHRA and CDR2 YSYEKL. CDR3 size: 18 residues. After removal of 3 bases from V and 0 bases from J, the junction contained 7 bases not matched to a gene. The DNA of the CDR3 is TGCGCCAGCAGCCATCCCCCAACTAGCGGGGGGAGCACAGATACGCAGTATTTT. Translating gives CASSHPPTSGGSTDTQYF.

This chain connects TRBV11-2 to TRBJ2-2; D ambiguous. With 5 bases removed from V and 6 bases from J, the gap between germline ends came to 16 bases. The CDR3 runs 15 residues. Germline V gene sequence: CDR1 SGHAT, CDR2 FQNNGV. The CDR3 protein is CASSQRLAVPGELFF. The CDR3 region has the DNA TGTGCCAGCAGCCAGAGACTGGCAGTCCCCGGGGAGCTGTTTTTT. Together with reference TRBV11-2 and TRBJ2-2, the CDR3 gives the full variable domain: EAGVAQSPRYKIIEKRQSVAFWCNPISGHATLYWYQQILGQGPKLLIQFQNNGVVDDSQLPKDRFSAERLKGVDSTLKIQPAKLEDSAVYLCASSQRLAVPGELFFGEGSRLTVL.

This chain joins TRBV19 and TRBJ1-4; D is unclear. The V gene lost 6 bases and the J gene lost 4 bases, with 18 bases spanning the gap. This CDR3 has 16 residues. Germline CDR1 is LNHDA and CDR2 is SQIVND (reference sequence). CDR3 protein: CASRTSGRVGNEKLFF. The CDR3, as DNA: TGTGCCAGTAGAACCTCCGGGAGAGTCGGTAATGAAAAACTGTTTTTT.

The chain combines TRBV24-1 with TRBJ2-5; tentatively, D is TRBD1 (7 bases). V was cut by 6 bases and J by 5 bases, with 9 bases left in between. There are 12 residues in the CDR3. The V gene's germline CDR1 is KGHDR and CDR2 SFDVKD. CDR3 protein: CATSPGGETQYF. In DNA, the CDR3 is TGTGCCACCAGTCCAGGGGGGGAGACCCAGTACTTC.

The V gene is TRBV20-1, the J gene TRBJ2-5, with TRBD1 as a possible D gene (5 bases). This CDR3 spans 14 amino acids. Germline V gene sequence: CDR1 DFQATT, CDR2 SNEGSKA (reference sequence). Trimming removed 3 bases from V and 1 base from J, with 12 bases in between. The CDR3 protein is CSASIQGFQETQYF. The DNA for the CDR3 is TGCAGTGCTAGTATCCAGGGTTTCCAAGAGACCCAGTACTTC.

V gene TRBV7-2 combines with J gene TRBJ2-6; 8 bases agree with TRBD1. V lost 1 base to trimming and J lost 2 bases; unmatched junction nucleotides: 1. CDR3 length: 16 residues. Germline CDR1 SGHTA, CDR2 FQGNSA. CDR3: CASSLGTGPGANVLTF. CDR3 DNA: TGTGCCAGCAGCTTAGGGACAGGGCCTGGGGCCAACGTCCTGACTTTC.

The chain has TRBV20-1 and TRBJ2-7; TRBD1 aligns across 7 bases. The length of the CDR3 is 14 residues. Germline V CDR1 and CDR2: DFQATT, SNEGSKA (reference sequence). The V gene end was trimmed by 6 bases and the J gene end by 0 bases; junction bases not matched to a gene: 8. CDR3 amino acids: CSASGTANSYEQYF. For the CDR3, the DNA is TGCAGTGCGAGTGGGACAGCTAACTCCTACGAGCAGTACTTC.

The chain joins TRBV6-2 or TRBV6-3 to TRBJ2-7; 11 nucleotides match TRBD2. Germline V gives CDR1 MNHEY, CDR2 SVGEGT. This CDR3 contains 15 residues. With 6 bases clipped from V and 3 bases from J, the junction kept 7 bases outside the gene matches. Here the CDR3 reads CASSAVTSGGYEQYF. The CDR3, as DNA: TGTGCCAGCAGCGCTGTTACTAGCGGGGGCTACGAGCAGTACTTC.

This chain connects TRBV6-5 to TRBJ2-3, with TRBD1 as a possible D gene (6 bases). Germline loops: CDR1 MNHEY, CDR2 SVGAGI. The CDR3 runs 15 residues. V was pared by 7 bases and J by 0 bases, with 14 bases between. Written as DNA, the CDR3 is TGTGCCAGCACCCCCGGACAGCTAAGCACAGATACGCAGTATTTT. It specifies CASTPGQLSTDTQYF.

The V gene is TRBV5-6, the J gene TRBJ1-5; D is unclear. V was cut by 1 base and J by 1 base, with 9 bases left in between. The V gene's germline CDR1 is SGHDT and CDR2 YYEEEE. CDR3 length: 15 residues. The CDR3 loop is CASSLYRVSNQPQHF. CDR3 in DNA: TGTGCCAGCAGCTTGTATCGGGTAAGCAATCAGCCCCAGCATTTT.

The V and J genes are TRBV5-1 and TRBJ2-1, with 10 bases identical to TRBD2. CDR3 size: 15 residues. V lost 2 bases, J lost 2 bases, and 1 base stayed unmatched. CDR1 and CDR2 (germline): SGHRS, YFSETQ. CDR3 sequence reads: CASSFSGGTYNEQFF. As DNA, the CDR3 is TGCGCCAGCAGCTTTAGCGGGGGGACCTACAATGAGCAGTTCTTC.

The chain couples TRBV29-1 to TRBJ2-2; a weak D match, TRBD1 (5 bases). V was clipped by 7 bases and J by 7 bases, with 16 bases between them. The CDR3 is 13 residues long. Germline values: CDR1 SQVTM, CDR2 ANQGSEA. Here the CDR3 DNA reads TGCAGCGCAATGGTAGGGGCGAACGGGGAGCTGTTTTTT. Translating it yields CSAMVGANGELFF.

This clone was seen more than once but under ten times. The chain couples TRBV19 to TRBJ1-1, with D tentatively TRBD1 (5 bases). Germline V gene sequence: CDR1 LNHDA, CDR2 SQIVND (reference sequence). The ends were cut back, 7 bases at V and 1 base at J, with 10 bases in the middle. The CDR3 has 13 amino acids. This CDR3 is CASINRPNTEAFF. The CDR3 bases are TGTGCCAGTATAAACAGGCCGAACACTGAAGCTTTCTTT.

This clone was counted a single time. The rearrangement uses TRBV6-4 and TRBJ1-2; 7 bases are shared with TRBD1. J gave up 5 bases and V 0 bases, and 9 bases lay outside the gene matches. The CDR3 consists of 16 residues. Looked up from germline, CDR1 is MRHNA and CDR2 is SNTAGT. The chain's CDR3 is CASSDSNTGETYGYTF. The CDR3 nucleotides are TGTGCCAGCAGTGACTCCAACACAGGGGAGACGTATGGCTACACCTTC.

V and J are TRBV2 and TRBJ1-2; TRBD1 is a possible D gene (5 bases). V lost 2 bases to trimming and J lost 1 base, with 14 bases between them. Germline loops: CDR1 SNHLY, CDR2 FYNNEI. The CDR3 runs to 16 residues. This chain's CDR3 is CASSEFRAEDNYGYTF. The DNA of the CDR3 is TGTGCCAGCAGTGAATTCAGGGCAGAGGATAACTATGGCTACACCTTC.

The gene calls are TRBV4-1 and TRBJ1-1; D gene ambiguous. V was trimmed by 6 bases and J by 1 base, leaving 6 bases between them. This CDR3 contains 12 residues. The germline V gene encodes CDR1 MGHRA and CDR2 YSYEKL. Here the CDR3 reads CASSGENTEAFF. CDR3 DNA: TGCGCCAGCAGTGGAGAGAACACTGAAGCTTTCTTT.

This chain links TRBV2 with TRBJ2-3; 8 bases map to TRBD2. CDR3 length equals 17 residues. J gave up 3 bases and V 6 bases, and 14 bases lay outside the gene matches. Germline CDR1 SNHLY, CDR2 FYNNEI. The CDR3 here is CASRETYSGAGTDTQYF. The DNA of the CDR3 is TGTGCCAGCAGAGAAACCTATAGCGGGGCGGGGACAGATACGCAGTATTTT.

This clone came up a few times. The chain joins TRBV7-3 to TRBJ1-6; 8 bases align to TRBD1. Unmatched junction bases numbered 1, after V lost 3 bases and J lost 9 bases. The V gene's germline CDR1 is SGHTA and CDR2 FQGTGA. The CDR3 has 13 residues. For the CDR3, the DNA is TGTGCCAGCAGCTTGGACAGGGTTTCACCCCTCCACTTT. Residues: CASSLDRVSPLHF.

The chain couples TRBV19 to TRBJ2-7, with 11 bases identical to TRBD1. This CDR3 contains 15 residues. V lost 4 bases and J lost 9; bases outside the gene matches: 11. Germline lookup yields CDR1 LNHDA and CDR2 SQIVND (reference sequence). The CDR3 DNA sequence: TGTGCCAGTAGTACCGGGACAGGGGGTACCGGAGGGCAGTACTTC. Encoded protein: CASSTGTGGTGGQYF. The full variable domain, rest sourced from reference TRBV19 and TRBJ2-7, is DGGITQSPKYLFRKEGQNVTLSCEQNLNHDAMYWYRQDPGQGLRLIYYSQIVNDFQKGDIAEGYSVSREKKESFPLTVTSAQKNPTAFYLCASSTGTGGTGGQYFGPGTRLTVT.

V gene TRBV3-1 (or the pseudogene TRBV3-2) combines with J gene TRBJ1-2, with 7 bases fitting TRBD1. The CDR3 consists of 12 residues. With 4 bases clipped from V and 8 bases from J, the junction kept 4 bases outside the gene matches. The V gene's germline CDR1 is LGHDT and CDR2 YNNKEL (reference sequence). CDR3 DNA sequence: TGTGCCAGCAGCCGCGACAGGGACGGCTACACCTTC. Translation gives CASSRDRDGYTF.

The rearrangement uses TRBV9 and TRBJ1-6; 8 nucleotides align to TRBD1. The CDR3 is 14 amino acids. Trimming cost V 7 bases and J 7 bases; bases outside gene matches: 7. Looked up from germline, CDR1 is SGDLS and CDR2 is YYNGEE. CDR3 in amino acids: CASDSGQDNSPLHF. CDR3 DNA sequence: TGTGCCAGCGATTCGGGACAGGACAATTCACCCCTCCACTTT.

The V and J genes are TRBV30 and TRBJ1-2; a possible D gene is TRBD1 (6 bases). Germline V lookup: CDR1 GTSNPN, CDR2 SVGIG (reference sequence). This CDR3 spans 13 amino acids. V was cut by 4 bases and J by 2 bases, with 11 bases left in between. CDR3 bases: TGTGCCTGGACCTGGGACATAAACTATGGCTACACCTTC. It is translated as CAWTWDINYGYTF. The full variable domain, in which reference TRBV30 and TRBJ1-2 provide the parts outside the CDR3, is SQTIHQWPATLVQPVGSPLSLECTVEGTSNPNLYWYRQAAGRGLQLLFYSVGIGQISSEVPQNLSASRPQDRQFILSSKKLLLSDSGFYLCAWTWDINYGYTFGSGTRLTVV.

The V call is TRBV10-3, the J call TRBJ1-2; 7 bases match TRBD1. This CDR3 has 13 residues. V dropped 2 bases and J dropped 7; count of bases not matched to a gene: 4. From germline, CDR1 is ENHRY and CDR2 SYGVKD. CDR3 coding DNA: TGTGCCATCAGTGAGACAGGGGTTGGTGGCTACACCTTC. Encoded protein: CAISETGVGGYTF.

The chain employs TRBV7-2 and TRBJ2-6; D is unresolved. The CDR3 runs 16 residues. The germline gives CDR1 SGHTA, CDR2 FQGNSA. V was trimmed by 5 bases and J by 0 bases, leaving 11 bases between them. CDR3 region: CASSPQSNSGANVLTF. The CDR3 DNA sequence: TGTGCCAGCAGCCCCCAGTCGAACTCTGGGGCCAACGTCCTGACTTTC.

The chain is built from TRBV4-1 and TRBJ1-3; D possibly corresponds to TRBD1 (6 bases). CDR1 and CDR2 from the germline V gene are MGHRA and YSYEKL. Deletions cut 11 bases from V and 3 bases from J, with 11 bases between. The CDR3 is 12 residues long. The CDR3 loop reads CAAGDNGNTIYF. The CDR3 DNA reads TGCGCCGCAGGGGACAATGGAAACACCATATATTTT.

The chain combines TRBV2 with TRBJ2-7; 9 bases agree with TRBD1. V shed 7 bases, J shed 3 bases, and the junction held 7 bases outside the gene matches. Germline CDR1 reads SNHLY; CDR2 reads FYNNEI. The CDR3 contains 14 residues. CDR3 DNA: TGTGCCAGCAAGGGGACAGGGTCGCTCTACGAGCAGTACTTC. Translation: CASKGTGSLYEQYF. The full variable domain, completed using reference TRBV2 and TRBJ2-7, is EPEVTQTPSHQVTQMGQEVILRCVPISNHLYFYWYRQILGQKVEFLVSFYNNEISEKSEIFDDQFSVERPDGSNFTLKIRSTKLEDSAMYFCASKGTGSLYEQYFGPGTRLTVT.

The rearrangement uses TRBV7-3 and TRBJ1-1; 8 positions match TRBD1. The length of the CDR3 is 15 residues. Trimming at V came to 5 bases and at J to 6 bases, leaving 11 bases not matched to a gene. Germline assignment: CDR1 SGHTA and CDR2 FQGTGA. The CDR3 here is CASSTDGQGRSEAFF. CDR3 coding DNA: TGTGCCAGCAGCACCGACGGACAGGGTAGGTCTGAAGCTTTCTTT.